A selection of T cell receptor beta chains follows, all from one sample in a study of blood T cell repertoires in COVID-19. Profiled with immunoSEQ multiplex PCR; TCRdb holds only in-frame clones, not every one. The sample includes 130,000 to 150,000 clones, about 83% of them seen just once. Specimen: peripheral blood. These receptors came from a woman aged 45-60 years with active or convalescent COVID-19. Each CDR3 is given with its conserved first and last residue. The D gene is left open where the match is weak. Clone size, where shown, is once, few, many, or a class for clones that have expanded.

size,D,V,J,CDR3,DNA
.,.,TRBV25-1,TRBJ1-1,CASIPPQGRAFF,TGTGCCAGCATTCCCCCGCAGGGAAGAGCTTTCTTT
.,TRBD2,TRBV5-1,TRBJ2-1,CASSLGLAGGHVQFF,TGCGCCAGCAGCCTAGGACTAGCGGGGGGGCATGTTCAATTCTTC
once,TRBD1,TRBV10-3,TRBJ2-7,CAISEEQGWSNEQYF,TGTGCCATCAGTGAAGAACAGGGGTGGTCCAACGAGCAGTACTTC
.,TRBD1,TRBV11-2,TRBJ2-4,CASSWAGTGGKNIQYF,TGTGCCAGCAGCTGGGCCGGGACAGGGGGTAAAAACATTCAGTACTTC
.,TRBD1,TRBV7-9,TRBJ1-2,CASSLASGTGLGYTF,TGTGCCAGCAGCTTAGCATCAGGGACAGGGCTTGGCTACACCTTC
.,.,TRBV6-1,TRBJ2-7,CASSENPSSYEQYF,TGTGCCAGCAGTGAAAATCCTAGCTCCTACGAGCAGTACTTC
.,.,TRBV7-2,TRBJ2-3,CASSLAPVGGGTDTQYF,TGTGCCAGCAGCTTAGCCCCGGTGGGGGGTGGCACAGATACGCAGTATTTT
.,.,TRBV2,TRBJ1-1,CASTEVQGVMNTEAFF,TGTGCCAGCACCGAGGTCCAGGGCGTCATGAACACTGAAGCTTTCTTT
.,TRBD2,TRBV5-1,TRBJ2-3,CASSLNVLAGATDTQYF,TGCGCCAGCAGCTTAAACGTACTAGCGGGGGCCACAGATACGCAGTATTTT
.,TRBD1,TRBV12-3/TRBV12-4,TRBJ2-1,CASRPQGVNEQFF,TGTGCCAGCAGGCCACAGGGGGTCAATGAGCAGTTCTTC
.,TRBD1,TRBV19,TRBJ1-5,CASSKTTGDQPQHF,TGTGCCAGTAGTAAGACAACAGGGGATCAGCCCCAGCATTTT
.,.,TRBV18,TRBJ1-2,CASSPAAAGTTVRGYTF,TGTGCCAGCTCACCTGCGGCGGCCGGGACAACTGTTCGTGGCTACACCTTC
.,.,TRBV29-1,TRBJ2-3,CSVGGASQRDTQYF,TGCAGCGTTGGCGGGGCGAGCCAGAGGGATACGCAGTATTTT
once,TRBD1,TRBV27,TRBJ1-3,CASRLTGTGNTIYF,TGTGCCAGCAGACTGACAGGGACTGGAAACACCATATATTTT
few,TRBD1,TRBV6-5,TRBJ1-2,CASSFGQGVYGYTF,TGTGCCAGCAGTTTCGGACAGGGGGTCTATGGCTACACCTTC
.,TRBD1,TRBV24-1,TRBJ2-7,CATSETGTDYEQYF,TGTGCCACCAGTGAAACCGGGACAGACTACGAGCAGTACTTC
.,.,TRBV5-4,TRBJ2-4,CASSSTAILAKNIQYF,TGTGCCAGCAGCTCAACAGCTATCCTAGCCAAAAACATTCAGTACTTC
.,.,TRBV7-2,TRBJ1-2,CASSLYPGVNYGYTF,TGTGCCAGCAGCTTATACCCCGGGGTGAACTATGGCTACACCTTC
once,.,TRBV30,TRBJ2-1,CAWTRDLNYNEQFF,TGTGCCTGGACCCGGGACTTAAATTACAATGAGCAGTTCTTC
.,TRBD2,TRBV30,TRBJ2-5,CACTPGGRETQYF,TGTGCCTGCACCCCGGGGGGTCGAGAGACCCAGTACTTC
.,TRBD2,TRBV5-1,TRBJ2-7,CASSFTSGGAKYEQYF,TGCGCCAGCAGCTTTACTAGCGGGGGGGCAAAATACGAGCAGTACTTC
once,.,TRBV14,TRBJ1-4,CASSQDGGAWEKLFF,TGTGCCAGCAGCCAAGATGGGGGGGCCTGGGAAAAACTGTTTTTT
.,TRBD1,TRBV6-5,TRBJ1-6,CASRMDREGSPLHF,TGTGCCAGCAGAATGGACAGGGAAGGTTCACCCCTCCACTTT
.,TRBD2,TRBV2,TRBJ2-1,CASIQSSGRAENEQFF,TGTGCCAGCATTCAATCTAGCGGGAGGGCCGAGAATGAGCAGTTCTTC
.,TRBD1,TRBV23-1,TRBJ2-3,CASKGQDYSTDTQYF,TGCGCCAGCAAGGGACAGGACTATAGCACAGATACGCAGTATTTT
.,.,TRBV2,TRBJ2-5,CASSEGQQETQYF,TGTGCCAGCAGTGAGGGGCAGCAAGAGACCCAGTACTTC
.,TRBD2,TRBV5-4,TRBJ2-1,CASNQREGLAGYNEQFF,TGTGCCAGCAACCAAAGGGAAGGACTAGCGGGGTACAATGAGCAGTTCTTC
.,TRBD1,TRBV29-1,TRBJ1-1,CSVRQGYTEAFF,TGCAGCGTTAGACAGGGATACACTGAAGCTTTCTTT
.,.,TRBV5-5,TRBJ2-5,CASSLGSGVQETQYF,TGTGCCAGCAGCTTGGGGTCAGGGGTTCAAGAGACCCAGTACTTC
.,.,TRBV30,TRBJ2-7,CAWTRNSYEQYF,TGTGCCTGGACGCGGAACTCCTACGAGCAGTACTTC
.,.,TRBV7-7,TRBJ2-7,CASSLGSGGLYEQYF,TGTGCTAGCAGCTTAGGGTCGGGCGGACTCTACGAGCAGTACTTC
.,TRBD1,TRBV10-2,TRBJ2-5,CASSEWVTGAGETQYF,TGCGCCAGCAGTGAGTGGGTGACAGGGGCAGGGGAGACCCAGTACTTC
.,.,TRBV30,TRBJ2-4,CAWSAFSGQGNHIQYF,TGTGCCTGGAGTGCTTTTTCGGGTCAGGGTAATCACATTCAGTACTTC
.,TRBD1,TRBV5-1,TRBJ1-5,CASSAGTGSNQPQHF,TGCGCCAGCTCCGCGGGGACAGGTAGCAATCAGCCCCAGCATTTT
once,TRBD1,TRBV3-1/TRBV3-2,TRBJ2-5,CASSQEPGQGEETQYF,TGTGCCAGCAGCCAAGAGCCGGGACAGGGGGAAGAGACCCAGTACTTC
.,.,TRBV7-2,TRBJ1-1,CASSLMAGAAEAFF,TGTGCCAGCAGTCTAATGGCAGGCGCAGCTGAAGCTTTCTTT
once,TRBD1,TRBV10-1,TRBJ2-7,CASRAGGINEQYF,TGCGCCAGCAGGGCAGGGGGCATCAACGAGCAGTACTTC
.,TRBD1,TRBV9,TRBJ1-1,CASSVGGTGLTEAFF,TGTGCCAGCAGCGTAGGGGGGACAGGCCTCACTGAAGCTTTCTTT
.,.,TRBV7-9,TRBJ2-2,CASSLDTGFTGELFF,TGTGCCAGCAGCTTAGACACAGGGTTCACAGGGGAGCTGTTTTTT
.,TRBD2,TRBV7-2,TRBJ2-5,CASSLRGLAGGETQYF,TGTGCCAGCAGCTTAAGGGGACTAGCGGGGGGAGAGACCCAGTACTTC